These T cell receptor beta chains were read from a single sample in a study of early T cells in non-severe SARS-CoV-2 infection. Each CDR3 protein gets one entry after TCRdb re-called the 5' RACE reads with MiXCR. The table shows some 25,000 distinct CDR3 sequences, with about 4.5% occurring only once. The sample taken for sequencing was whole blood. These receptors came from an adult who was a healthcare worker with PCR-confirmed SARS-CoV-2 infection or an uninfected control (not recorded which). Both conserved end residues are part of each CDR3. D genes are given only for firm matches. The listing skips clone size in some rows; elsewhere it reads once, few, many or a size class.

d_gene,abundance,j_gene,v_gene,CDR3aa,CDR3nt
TRBD2,many,TRBJ2-1,TRBV28,CASSSTSGVYNEQFF,TGTGCCAGCAGTTCCACTAGCGGGGTTTACAATGAGCAGTTCTTC
TRBD2,few,TRBJ2-1,TRBV5-4,CASSASGSSYNEQFF,TGTGCCAGCAGCGCTAGCGGGAGCTCCTACAATGAGCAGTTCTTC
TRBD2,few,TRBJ2-1,TRBV24-1,CATSDLAGGMYNEQFF,TGTGCCACCAGTGATTTAGCGGGGGGGATGTACAATGAGCAGTTCTTC
-,-,TRBJ2-3,TRBV10-2,CATLHTDTQYF,TGCGCCACCCTACACACAGATACGCAGTATTTT
-,-,TRBJ2-1,TRBV20-1,CSARDPPRGMRGNEQFF,TGCAGTGCTAGAGACCCTCCTAGAGGCATGAGGGGCAATGAGCAGTTCTTC
-,many,TRBJ2-7,TRBV6-6,CASSYLGLRNPGQYF,TGTGCCAGCAGTTACCTAGGTCTCAGGAACCCGGGGCAGTACTTC
-,many,TRBJ2-1,TRBV6-6,CASSYLARYNEQFF,TGTGCCAGCAGTTACCTAGCGCGATACAATGAGCAGTTCTTC
-,many,TRBJ1-1,TRBV2,CASITGLDTEAFF,TGTGCCAGCATAACGGGGTTGGACACTGAAGCTTTCTTT
TRBD2,many,TRBJ2-7,TRBV7-9,CASSLASTSRTDWDF,TGTGCCAGCAGCTTAGCCTCGACTAGCAGGACGGATTGGGACTTC
TRBD1,-,TRBJ1-1,TRBV7-6,CASSSSDRLVEAFF,TGTGCCAGCAGCTCCTCGGACAGGCTCGTAGAAGCTTTCTTT
-,-,TRBJ1-1,TRBV5-4,CASSLPGVKKDTEAFF,TGTGCCAGCAGTCTACCCGGGGTCAAAAAGGACACTGAAGCTTTCTTT